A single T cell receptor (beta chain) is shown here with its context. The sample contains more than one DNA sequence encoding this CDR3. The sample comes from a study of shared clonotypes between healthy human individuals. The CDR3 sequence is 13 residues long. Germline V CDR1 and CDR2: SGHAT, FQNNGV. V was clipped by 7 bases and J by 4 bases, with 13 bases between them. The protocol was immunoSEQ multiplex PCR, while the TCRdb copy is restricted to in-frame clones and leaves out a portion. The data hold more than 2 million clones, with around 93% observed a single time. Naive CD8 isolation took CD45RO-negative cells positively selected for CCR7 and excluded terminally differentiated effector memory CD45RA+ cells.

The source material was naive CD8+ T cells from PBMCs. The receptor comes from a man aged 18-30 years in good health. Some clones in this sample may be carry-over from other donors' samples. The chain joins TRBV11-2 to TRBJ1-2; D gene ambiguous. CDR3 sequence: CASNGGTIYGYTF. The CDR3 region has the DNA TGTGCCAGCAACGGTGGAACCATCTATGGCTACACCTTC.